A single sample gave rise to the 26 T cell receptor beta chains below, sequenced in a study of OX40 agonist ivuxolimab in advanced cancers. Produced via immunoSEQ multiplex PCR; TCRdb's table is partial and in-frame only. The table lists tens of thousands of clones, approximately 90% of them singletons. The specimen was CD4+ or CD8+ T cells sorted from blood, collected in a trial of the OX40 agonist ivuxolimab. These receptors were taken from an adult with an advanced solid tumor such as melanoma, head and neck, liver or kidney cancer.

This chain uses TRBV5-4 with TRBJ1-5; 8 bases align to TRBD1. The CDR3 length is 14 residues. Losses at the gene ends were 0 bases for V and 6 bases for J; bases not matched to a gene: 2. CDR1 SGHNT and CDR2 YYREEE come from the germline V gene (reference sequence). This chain's CDR3 is CASSLGQGCQPQHF. CDR3 sequence (DNA): TGTGCCAGCAGCTTGGGACAGGGGTGTCAGCCCCAGCATTTT.

The sample holds one count of this clone. The junction does not match germline at one end; this may be a read error. The chain recombines TRBV4-3 with TRBJ2-7; no clear D gene. The CDR3 sequence is 14 residues long. The germline CDR1 and CDR2 sequences are LGHNA and YSLEER. CDR3 in amino acids: CASSPDTNSYEQYF. For the CDR3, the DNA is TGCGCCAGTAGCCCAGACACAAACTCCTACGAGCAGTACTTC.

The rearrangement links TRBV18 to TRBJ1-5, with D possibly matching TRBD1 (5 bases). The CDR3 has 16 amino acids. V lost 4 bases and J 4 bases, leaving 17 bases between the germline ends. Germline V gene lookup returns CDR1 KGHSH and CDR2 LQKENI. The CDR3: CASSRGPSRGNQPQHF. CDR3 nucleotide sequence: TGTGCCAGCTCACGGGGACCGAGCCGAGGGAATCAGCCCCAGCATTTT.

This clone was seen only once. The chain uses TRBV29-1 and TRBJ2-2; 7 bases map to TRBD2. There are 14 residues in the CDR3. V dropped 3 bases and J dropped 0; count of bases not matched to a gene: 1. Germline CDR1 reads SQVTM; CDR2 reads ANQGSEA. The CDR3 protein is CSVEGGSNTGELFF. The CDR3 nucleotides read TGCAGCGTTGAGGGGGGGTCGAACACCGGGGAGCTGTTTTTT.

The chain joins TRBV30 to TRBJ1-5, with 10 bases lining up with TRBD1. The CDR3 runs to 14 residues. The ends lost 2 bases at V and 6 bases at J; junction bases unmatched: 4. Germline CDR1 GTSNPN, CDR2 SVGIG (reference sequence). CDR3 sequence: CAWSSGQGGQPQHF. The CDR3 DNA follows: TGTGCCTGGAGTTCTGGACAGGGGGGTCAGCCCCAGCATTTT.

This clone was counted once. V gene TRBV2 combines with J gene TRBJ2-3; D unclear. Trimming pared 5 bases from V and 2 bases from J, leaving 8 bases between. In germline, CDR1 is SNHLY, CDR2 FYNNEI. The CDR3 runs 13 residues. The CDR3 loop reads CASSFQLTDTQYF. CDR3 DNA: TGTGCCAGCAGTTTCCAGCTCACAGATACGCAGTATTTT.

The J gene is TRBJ2-7, the V gene TRBV6-5; D is tentatively TRBD1 or TRBD2 (7 bases each). CDR3 size: 15 residues. Germline assignment: CDR1 MNHEY and CDR2 SVGAGI. Between the trimmed V and J ends, which lost 2 bases and 5 bases, there was a span of 16 bases. The chain's CDR3 is CASSYLQGGNDEQYF. CDR3 bases: TGTGCCAGCAGTTACCTTCAGGGGGGGAACGACGAGCAGTACTTC.

This clone was picked up one time. The V call is TRBV30, the J call TRBJ2-7; TRBD1 matches 7 bases. Germline CDR1 reads GTSNPN; CDR2 reads SVGIG (reference sequence). There are 18 residues in the CDR3. V trimming: 1 base; J trimming: 3 bases; junction bases outside the gene matches: 18. The DNA for the CDR3 is TGTGCCTGGAGTGCCCTCGAGACAGGGAATTTCGTGGGCTACGAGCAGTACTTC. It translates to CAWSALETGNFVGYEQYF. The full variable domain, rest sourced from reference TRBV30 and TRBJ2-7, is SQTIHQWPATLVQPVGSPLSLECTVEGTSNPNLYWYRQAAGRGLQLLFYSVGIGQISSEVPQNLSASRPQDRQFILSSKKLLLSDSGFYLCAWSALETGNFVGYEQYFGPGTRLTVT.

This clone turned up a few times. The J gene is TRBJ1-1, the V gene TRBV7-9; 7 nucleotides line up with TRBD1. Losses at the gene ends were 5 bases for V and 8 bases for J; bases not matched to a gene: 5. The CDR3 length is 12 residues. Germline loops: CDR1 SEHNR, CDR2 FQNEAQ (reference sequence). In DNA, the CDR3 is TGTGCCAGCAGCATTGGACAGGCCGAAGCTTTCTTT. Translating it yields CASSIGQAEAFF.

The chain recombines TRBV9 with TRBJ2-2; D might be TRBD2 (6 bases). Trimming removed 4 bases from V and 5 bases from J, with 18 bases in between. This CDR3 spans 16 amino acids. Germline lookup yields CDR1 SGDLS and CDR2 YYNGEE. The CDR3: CASSLRTGGGTGELFF. The CDR3 nucleotides read TGTGCCAGCAGCCTCCGGACGGGTGGGGGGACCGGGGAGCTGTTTTTT.

The chain combines TRBV4-1 with TRBJ1-1; no reliable D call. Looked up from germline, CDR1 is MGHRA and CDR2 is YSYEKL. This CDR3 comprises 16 residues. The V gene lost 1 base and the J gene lost 1 base, with 13 bases spanning the gap. CDR3 sequence (DNA): TGCGCCAGCAGCCAAGGGGTGGGTCTTGAGAACACTGAAGCTTTCTTT. Translation: CASSQGVGLENTEAFF.

The chain carries TRBV5-1 and TRBJ1-2; 8 bases are shared with TRBD1. CDR1 and CDR2 from the germline V gene are SGHRS and YFSETQ. With 4 bases clipped from V and 4 bases from J, the junction kept 12 bases outside the gene matches. The CDR3 covers 16 residues. This CDR3 reads CASSQRQGATLYGYTF. In DNA, the CDR3 is TGCGCCAGCAGCCAACGCCAGGGGGCCACACTCTATGGCTACACCTTC.

The chain's CDR3 is CASSPMGQYEQYF. Written as DNA, the CDR3 is TGTGCCAGCAGTCCTATGGGACAGTACGAGCAGTACTTC. The chain is built from TRBV27 and TRBJ2-7, with 7 bases matching TRBD1. Germline values: CDR1 MNHEY, CDR2 SMNVEV (reference sequence). This CDR3 comprises 13 residues. After removal of 5 bases from V and 4 bases from J, the junction contained 5 bases not matched to a gene.

The V and J genes are TRBV6-1 and TRBJ2-1; D ambiguous. Germline values: CDR1 MNHNS, CDR2 SASEGT. The CDR3 length is 14 residues. V lost 3 bases and J 7 bases, leaving 13 bases between the germline ends. The CDR3 DNA follows: TGTGCCAGCAGTGAGGAGAACAGAGAAAATGAGCAGTTCTTC. This sequence encodes CASSEENRENEQFF.

The CDR3 DNA sequence: TGTGCCAGCAGCCAAGACCGGGGAAGGGATGGCTACACCTTC. This codes for CASSQDRGRDGYTF. This chain connects TRBV4-2 to TRBJ1-2; D remains unclear. This CDR3 region has 14 residues. Trimming took off 0 bases at V and 6 bases at J, with 11 bases between the two ends. Germline assignment: CDR1 LGHNA and CDR2 YNFKEQ.

V usage is TRBV7-2 and J usage is TRBJ1-2, with TRBD1 identical over 10 bases. Germline V CDR1 and CDR2: SGHTA, FQGNSA. V dropped 5 bases and J dropped 8; count of bases not matched to a gene: 5. The CDR3 covers 13 residues. CDR3 protein: CASSLGQGLGYTF. The CDR3 nucleotides read TGTGCCAGCAGCCTGGGACAGGGGTTAGGCTACACCTTC. The variable domain in full, completed from reference TRBV7-2 and TRBJ1-2, reads GAGVSQSPSNKVTEKGKDVELRCDPISGHTALYWYRQSLGQGLEFLIYFQGNSAPDKSGLPSDRFSAERTGGSVSTLTIQRTQQEDSAVYLCASSLGQGLGYTFGSGTRLTVV.

V and J are TRBV19 and TRBJ1-2; 7 bases are shared with TRBD1. Germline CDR1 reads LNHDA; CDR2 reads SQIVND (reference sequence). The CDR3 contains 13 residues. Trimming removed 10 bases from V and 7 bases from J; junction bases left unmatched: 12. The chain's CDR3 is CATQSTGEGGYTF. In DNA, the CDR3 is TGTGCCACCCAATCTACAGGGGAGGGTGGCTACACCTTC.

The sample holds one count of this clone. The chain recombines TRBV4-3 with TRBJ2-1, with D unclear. The ends were cut back, 3 bases at V and 0 bases at J, with 3 bases in the middle. CDR1 is LGHNA and CDR2 is YSLEER in the germline V gene. This CDR3 spans 13 amino acids. The CDR3 sequence is CASSHDSYNEQFF. The CDR3 bases are TGCGCCAGCAGCCATGACTCCTACAATGAGCAGTTCTTC.

The V gene is TRBV5-5, the J gene TRBJ2-7; TRBD1 matches 7 bases. Germline V gene data show CDR1 as SGHKS and CDR2 as YYEKEE (reference sequence). The CDR3 consists of 14 residues. Trimming took 3 bases from V and 0 from J; bases not matched to a gene: 3. CDR3: CASSSGQSSYEQYF. The CDR3 region has the DNA TGTGCCAGCAGCTCGGGACAGAGCTCCTACGAGCAGTACTTC.

The chain is built from TRBV14 and TRBJ1-2; 7 bases are a match to TRBD1. This CDR3 region has 13 residues. Germline V gives CDR1 SGHDN, CDR2 FVKESK. Trimming removed 1 base from V and 12 bases from J; junction bases left unmatched: 8. CDR3 amino acids: CASSQADRARNTF. In DNA, the CDR3 is TGTGCCAGCAGCCAAGCCGACAGGGCCCGAAACACCTTC.

The V call is TRBV7-8, the J call TRBJ1-1; 9 bases match TRBD1. CDR1 SGHVS and CDR2 FQNEAQ come from the germline V gene. The ends lost 4 bases at V and 10 bases at J; junction bases unmatched: 7. CDR3 length equals 13 residues. CDR3 sequence: CASSYRDRDGAFF. Here the CDR3 DNA reads TGTGCCAGCAGCTACCGGGACAGGGATGGAGCTTTCTTT.

The chain joins TRBV20-1 to TRBJ2-1; D is unresolved. Per germline, CDR1 DFQATT and CDR2 SNEGSKA (reference sequence). The V and J ends lost 1 base and 9 bases respectively, with 7 bases between them. This CDR3 contains 11 residues. The CDR3 reads CSARVVGEQFF. The CDR3 nucleotides are TGCAGTGCTAGAGTAGTCGGTGAGCAGTTCTTC.

The V and J genes are TRBV28 and TRBJ1-1; TRBD1 aligns across 9 bases. This CDR3 has 14 residues. Germline trimming cut 7 bases from V and 5 bases from J; bases unmatched to any gene: 8. Germline V CDR1 and CDR2: MDHEN, SYDVKM. DNA for the CDR3: TGTGCCAGCACCCTACAGGGGGCGAGGACTGAAGCTTTCTTT. Translation: CASTLQGARTEAFF.

The chain employs TRBV7-3 and TRBJ2-3, with TRBD2 as a possible D gene (6 bases). V was clipped by 1 base and J by 4 bases, with 9 bases between them. CDR3 size: 14 residues. CDR1 SGHTA and CDR2 FQGTGA come from the germline V gene. CDR3 bases: TGTGCCAGCAGCTTAAGCGGAGGGCCAGATACGCAGTATTTT. Its protein product is CASSLSGGPDTQYF.

The gene calls are TRBV27 and TRBJ2-3; 12 bases map to TRBD2. Germline lookup yields CDR1 MNHEY and CDR2 SMNVEV (reference sequence). J was trimmed by 6 bases and V by 3 bases; bases with no gene match: 7. The CDR3 is 16 amino acids. The CDR3 loop is CASSLSSGGARDTQYF. CDR3 DNA sequence: TGTGCCAGCAGTTTGTCTAGCGGGGGGGCCCGGGATACGCAGTATTTT.

As DNA, the CDR3 is TGTGCCAGCAGCCAAGAATGGGAGGGACTTGCATCCTACGAGCAGTACTTC. It codes for CASSQEWEGLASYEQYF. J is TRBJ2-7 and V is TRBV4-2; TRBD2 aligns across 7 bases. CDR3 size: 17 residues. V gave up 0 bases and J gave up 1 base; unmatched junction bases: 9. Germline CDR1 LGHNA, CDR2 YNFKEQ.